This T cell receptor beta chain was obtained from a study of OX40 agonist ivuxolimab in advanced cancers. About the investigation overall: The costimulatory receptor OX40 (CD134) was targeted by ivuxolimab, a fully human IgG2 agonistic monoclonal antibody. Of the roughly 54 patients in dose escalation, some 20 had hepatocellular carcinoma, some 15 had melanoma, 9 had renal cell carcinoma and 9 had head and neck cancer. Partial responses occurred in three dose-escalation patients, of whom one had hepatocellular carcinoma and two had cutaneous melanoma. Patients were allowed to have had prior anti-PD-1, anti-PD-L1 or anti-CTLA-4 therapy, and around 40% of the dose-escalation patients had previously received checkpoint inhibitors. The purpose of peripheral TCRbeta sequencing was to test whether ivuxolimab changed TCR sequence diversity and led to clonal T-cell expansion. In the dose-escalation cohort, 65% to 85% of patients were male, and the mean age was roughly 60 years with a range of about 23 to 79. Intravenous ivuxolimab was administered to patients every 2 weeks at six dose levels: 0.01, 0.1, 0.3, 1.5, 3 and 10 mg/kg. The paper reports the monotherapy dose-escalation portion (N of about 52 patients) of the phase I ivuxolimab trial. Summary of the overall study and its limitations: After ivuxolimab, CD8+ T cells had more expanded clones than CD4+ T cells on average. In partial responders in the 0.1-3.0 mg/kg groups, normalized peripheral clonal expansion was found to be among the lowest, especially among CD8+ T cells. The antigen specificity of the peripheral T cells that underwent clonal expansion was not determined. At doses of 0.1 to 3.0 mg/kg, clonal expansion of both CD4+ and CD8+ T cells in blood was seen between baseline and week 6. Low levels of normalized T-cell clonal expansion were also seen in some patients who did not respond.

The trial excluded patients who had a history of autoimmune disease or who were on systemic immunosuppression. Peripheral blood for TCR sequencing was collected from all dose cohorts at baseline, on cycle 4 day 1, and on cycle 7 day 1. Samples came from an open-label, multicenter, first-in-human phase I dose-escalation trial of ivuxolimab. Adults with locally advanced or metastatic melanoma, renal cell carcinoma, hepatocellular carcinoma or head and neck squamous cell carcinoma were enrolled in the trial. Before TCR sequencing, CD4+ T cells and CD8+ T cells were sorted from peripheral blood as separate populations. Reading from cysteine to phenylalanine, the CDR3 counts 17 amino acids. The only DNA kept is the CDR3, 51 bases in frame from the first base. V and J lose 0 bases and 0 bases, and a span of 12 bases separates them. Via the germline V gene, CDR1 is KGHSH and CDR2 LQKENI. In regard to this clone: No antigen is known for it. The record has no base qualities; no much larger clone is one base away.

Genomic DNA was extracted from sorted cells for sequencing of the TCRbeta CDR3 region. TCRbeta CDR3 regions were sequenced using the immunoSEQ Assay. What TCRdb holds here is the immuneACCESS table cut down to in-frame rearrangements. Part of the clones is not present; checked against another copy, under half of the missing clones reflect an unresolved V gene, and the others are unexplained. The sample yields roughly 60,000 clones; under 95% were counted once. The ten largest clonotypes hold roughly 0.45% of the sample. Recombination joined TRBV18 with TRBJ2-4, with no confidently assigned D gene. The specimen was CD4+ or CD8+ T cells sorted from blood, collected in a trial of the OX40 agonist ivuxolimab. This clonotype was sampled from an adult with an advanced solid tumor such as melanoma, head and neck, liver or kidney cancer. In nucleotide form, the sequence is TGTGCCAGCTCACCACCGAACACCCAACTAGCCAAAAACATTCAGTACTTC. Its product reads: CASSPPNTQLAKNIQYF.